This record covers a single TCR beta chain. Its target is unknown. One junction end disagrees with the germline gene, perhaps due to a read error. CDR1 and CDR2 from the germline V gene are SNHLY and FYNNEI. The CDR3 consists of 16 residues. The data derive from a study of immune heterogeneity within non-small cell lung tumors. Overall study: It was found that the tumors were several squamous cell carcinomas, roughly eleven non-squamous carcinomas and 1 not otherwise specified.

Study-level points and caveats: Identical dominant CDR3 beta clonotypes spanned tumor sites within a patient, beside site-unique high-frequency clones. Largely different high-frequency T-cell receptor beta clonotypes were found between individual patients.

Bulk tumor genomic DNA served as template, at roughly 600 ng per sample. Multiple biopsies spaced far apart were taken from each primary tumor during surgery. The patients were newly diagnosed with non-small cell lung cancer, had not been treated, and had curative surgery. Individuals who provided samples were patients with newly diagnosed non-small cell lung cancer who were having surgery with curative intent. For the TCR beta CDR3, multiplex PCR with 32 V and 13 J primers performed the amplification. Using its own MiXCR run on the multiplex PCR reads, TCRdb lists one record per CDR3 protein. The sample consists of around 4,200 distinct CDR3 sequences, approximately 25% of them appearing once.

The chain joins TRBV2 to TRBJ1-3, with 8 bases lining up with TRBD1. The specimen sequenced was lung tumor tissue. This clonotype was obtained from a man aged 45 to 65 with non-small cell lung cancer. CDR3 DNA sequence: TGTGCCAGCAGTTCAGGACCCACAGGGGGAGGAAACACCATCTATTTT. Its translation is CASSSGPTGGGNTIYF.